This entry lists 27 T cell receptor beta chains sequenced from one sample in a study of T cell responses to AZD1222 COVID-19 vaccine. Here immunoSEQ multiplex PCR was the method, and the copy in TCRdb shows in-frame clones only, minus some. Of more than 100,000 clones listed, about 90% are singletons. Here the sequenced sample was peripheral blood, taken on day 0 of AZD1222 vaccination. The origin of the receptors is an adult in good health.

V usage is TRBV11-3 and J usage is TRBJ1-6; 9 nucleotides agree with TRBD1. Per germline, CDR1 SGHNT and CDR2 YENEEA. V lost 1 base to trimming and J lost 10 bases; unmatched junction nucleotides: 2. The CDR3 has 14 residues. The CDR3 sequence: CASSLGTGESPLHF. The CDR3 bases are TGTGCCAGCAGCTTAGGGACAGGGGAATCACCCCTCCACTTT.

V and J are TRBV19 and TRBJ2-3, with D perhaps TRBD2 (6 bases). The CDR3 extends over 13 amino acids. Trimming shortened V by 3 bases and J by 5 bases, and 9 bases separated the two germline ends. Germline V gives CDR1 LNHDA, CDR2 SQIVND (reference sequence). CDR3 amino acids: CASSIRREDTQYF. In nucleotides, the CDR3 is TGTGCCAGTAGTATCAGGAGGGAAGATACGCAGTATTTT.

This chain joins TRBV24-1 and TRBJ2-6; possibly TRBD2 for D (5 bases). Per the germline V gene, CDR1 is KGHDR and CDR2 is SFDVKD. Trimming shortened V by 4 bases and J by 2 bases, and 11 bases separated the two germline ends. CDR3 length: 16 residues. The CDR3 loop is CATSEPTGTGANVLTF. The CDR3 DNA sequence: TGTGCCACCAGTGAACCAACCGGGACTGGGGCCAACGTCCTGACTTTC.

This rearrangement joins TRBV6-6 to TRBJ1-5, with 7 bases identical to TRBD1. Trimming at V came to 3 bases and at J to 7 bases, leaving 6 bases not matched to a gene. CDR1 MNHNY and CDR2 SVGAGI come from the germline V gene (reference sequence). This CDR3 has 14 amino acids. The CDR3 loop reads CASSYSGGGQPQHF. The CDR3 DNA follows: TGTGCCAGCAGTTATTCAGGGGGGGGACAGCCCCAGCATTTT.

Here the CDR3 reads CAWSVVWSSGLSYEQYF. CDR3 nucleotide sequence: TGTGCCTGGAGTGTAGTGTGGTCTAGCGGACTCTCCTACGAGCAGTACTTC. The V and J genes are TRBV30 and TRBJ2-7; 7 nucleotides agree with TRBD2. V lost 0 bases, J lost 0 bases, and 11 bases stayed unmatched. The CDR3 spans 17 residues. CDR1 and CDR2 from the germline V gene are GTSNPN and SVGIG (reference sequence).

This clone was observed a handful of times. The chain uses TRBV6-4 and TRBJ2-7; 7 positions agree with TRBD1. Trimming took 3 bases from V and 3 from J; bases not matched to a gene: 14. From germline, CDR1 is MRHNA and CDR2 SNTAGT. The CDR3 is made up of 17 amino acids. The CDR3: CASSDHRGQIPFYEQYF. The CDR3 DNA follows: TGTGCCAGCAGTGATCATAGGGGGCAGATACCGTTCTACGAGCAGTACTTC.

The rearrangement uses TRBV9 and TRBJ1-2, with no clear D. Per germline, CDR1 SGDLS and CDR2 YYNGEE. This CDR3 spans 13 amino acids. V gave up 4 bases and J gave up 4 bases, with 11 bases separating them. The CDR3 region is CASSPMDGYGYTF. CDR3 nucleotides: TGTGCCAGCAGCCCGATGGACGGCTATGGCTACACCTTC.

The chain has TRBV5-6 and TRBJ2-1; 9 nucleotides match TRBD2. This CDR3 region has 16 residues. The germline gives CDR1 SGHDT, CDR2 YYEEEE. V was clipped by 3 bases and J by 8 bases; unmatched bases: 12. The CDR3 region is CASSSAGGPGDDEQFF. The CDR3 region has the DNA TGTGCCAGCAGCTCAGCGGGGGGCCCCGGAGACGATGAGCAGTTCTTC.

V and J are TRBV6-5 and TRBJ1-3; D is possibly TRBD1 (6 bases). Trimming removed 6 bases at V and 0 bases at J, with 12 bases between. This CDR3 region has 15 residues. Germline CDR1 reads MNHEY; CDR2 reads SVGAGI. Here the CDR3 DNA reads TGTGCCAGCAGCCCGACAGGAGCCTCTGGAAACACCATATATTTT. This gives the protein CASSPTGASGNTIYF.

This chain joins TRBV11-1 and TRBJ2-3; 10 bases line up with TRBD2. Per the germline V gene, CDR1 is SGHAT and CDR2 is FQDESV (reference sequence). Trimming removed 5 bases from V and 6 bases from J; junction bases left unmatched: 8. The CDR3 sequence is 15 residues long. CDR3 sequence reads: CASSLSGGDIDTQYF. CDR3 DNA: TGTGCCAGCAGCCTGAGCGGGGGGGATATCGATACGCAGTATTTT.

This chain uses TRBV7-3 with TRBJ2-7, with 12 bases aligning to TRBD1. V gave up 6 bases and J gave up 7 bases; unmatched junction bases: 10. The germline CDR1 and CDR2 sequences are SGHTA and FQGTGA. There are 15 residues in the CDR3. The CDR3 DNA reads as TGTGCCAGCAGATACCCCCGGGACAGGGGGCATGAGCAGTACTTC. The encoded protein is CASRYPRDRGHEQYF.

This chain joins TRBV19 and TRBJ1-5, with TRBD1 as a possible D gene (6 bases). This CDR3 is 15 amino acids long. The V and J ends lost 2 bases and 0 bases respectively, with 8 bases between them. Germline V gene sequence: CDR1 LNHDA, CDR2 SQIVND (reference sequence). The CDR3 reads CASSIIGGSNQPQHF. The CDR3 coding sequence is TGTGCCAGTAGTATAATAGGGGGTAGCAATCAGCCCCAGCATTTT.

This sequence joins TRBV3-1 (or the pseudogene TRBV3-2) and TRBJ1-1; possible D gene TRBD1, 5 bases. CDR1 is LGHDT, CDR2 YNNKEL, per germline (reference sequence). This CDR3 is 11 amino acids long. Trimming pared 7 bases from V and 6 bases from J, leaving 9 bases between. CDR3 DNA sequence: TGTGCCAGCACCTTAGGGGCTGAAGCTTTCTTT. It encodes CASTLGAEAFF.

The table lists this clone with a count of one. The rearrangement joins TRBV5-4 to TRBJ2-5; 12 positions agree with TRBD2. Germline V CDR1 and CDR2: SGHNT, YYREEE (reference sequence). J gave up 5 bases and V 4 bases, and 9 bases lay outside the gene matches. The CDR3 length is 16 residues. CDR3 DNA: TGTGCCAGCAGCAAGAGGGCTAGCGGGGGGGATGAGACCCAGTACTTC. Its protein is CASSKRASGGDETQYF. Looking up the rest from reference TRBV5-4 and TRBJ2-5 gives the full variable domain: ETGVTQSPTHLIKTRGQQVTLRCSSQSGHNTVSWYQQALGQGPQFIFQYYREEENGRGNFPPRFSGLQFPNYSSELNVNALELDDSALYLCASSKRASGGDETQYFGPGTRLLVL.

The V gene is TRBV2, the J gene TRBJ2-1, with no clear D. V was clipped by 6 bases and J by 8 bases, with 17 bases between them. The germline V gene encodes CDR1 SNHLY and CDR2 FYNNEI. The CDR3 length is 14 residues. The CDR3: CASRPDGTFHEQFF. CDR3 nucleotides: TGTGCCAGCAGGCCCGACGGTACATTCCATGAGCAGTTCTTC.

The chain combines TRBV5-5 with TRBJ2-3; D possibly matches TRBD1 or TRBD2 (5 bases each). The germline V gene has CDR1 SGHKS and CDR2 YYEKEE (reference sequence). V was pared by 1 base and J by 6 bases, with 9 bases between. This CDR3 contains 13 residues. CDR3 coding DNA: TGTGCCAGCAGCTTGATAGGGACGGATACGCAGTATTTT. Translation gives CASSLIGTDTQYF.

Only a few counts were recorded for this clone. V is TRBV28 and J is TRBJ1-5; D is perhaps TRBD1 (6 bases). Germline lookup yields CDR1 MDHEN and CDR2 SYDVKM. The CDR3 loop spans 15 amino acids. V lost 5 bases and J lost 1, with 12 bases in between. CDR3 nucleotide sequence: TGTGCCAGCAGTGCATTACAGGGAAGCAATCAGCCCCAGCATTTT. It is translated as CASSALQGSNQPQHF.

This chain joins TRBV11-3 and TRBJ2-5; TRBD2 aligns across 14 bases. V was pared by 5 bases and J by 5 bases, with 13 bases of the junction left unmatched. The germline V gene has CDR1 SGHNT and CDR2 YENEEA. The CDR3 runs to 18 residues. In nucleotides, the CDR3 is TGTGCCAGCAGCCGAATAACGACTAGCGGGAGGGAGGGGGAGACCCAGTACTTC. It specifies CASSRITTSGREGETQYF.

The J gene is TRBJ2-2, the V gene TRBV2; D unresolved. The CDR3 runs to 16 residues. The germline V and J ends were trimmed by 2 bases and 1 base, with 11 bases remaining between them. Germline CDR1 reads SNHLY; CDR2 reads FYNNEI. In DNA, the CDR3 is TGTGCCAGCAGTGAAATTCCGGCTGGGAACACCGGGGAGCTGTTTTTT. Translation: CASSEIPAGNTGELFF.

CDR3 sequence reads: CAGRKGISTEAFF. The DNA of the CDR3 is TGTGCCGGTCGCAAGGGGATATCCACTGAAGCTTTCTTT. The rearrangement joins TRBV30 to TRBJ1-1, with a possible D match to TRBD1 (5 bases). The CDR3 is 13 residues long. Germline-derived CDR1 and CDR2 are GTSNPN and SVGIG (reference sequence). V dropped 8 bases and J dropped 4 bases, with 17 bases sitting between them.

The V call is TRBV29-1, the J call TRBJ1-1; D unclear. V was pared by 6 bases and J by 5 bases, with 13 bases between. In germline, CDR1 is SQVTM, CDR2 ANQGSEA. CDR3 length: 12 residues. CDR3 nucleotide sequence: TGCAGCGTGGACTTGTCAAGGACTGAAGCTTTCTTT. It yields the protein CSVDLSRTEAFF.

J is TRBJ1-3 and V is TRBV14, with a weak D call TRBD1 (5 bases). Germline CDR1 is SGHDN and CDR2 is FVKESK. The CDR3 contains 14 residues. The V and J ends lost 4 bases and 1 base respectively, with 8 bases between them. The CDR3: CASSPWGSGNTIYF. In DNA, the CDR3 is TGTGCCAGCAGCCCCTGGGGGTCTGGAAACACCATATATTTT.

The V gene is TRBV19, the J gene TRBJ1-1; no reliable D call. The CDR3 is 15 amino acids. The germline V gene has CDR1 LNHDA and CDR2 SQIVND (reference sequence). V was shortened by 1 base and J by 5 bases, with 14 bases between the two germline ends. The CDR3 DNA reads TGTGCCAGTAGTATAGGGGGAGGGCGAGGTACTGAAGCTTTCTTT. Protein sequence: CASSIGGGRGTEAFF.

This chain links TRBV7-2 with TRBJ2-1; 8 positions agree with TRBD2. The CDR3 runs to 16 residues. From germline, CDR1 is SGHTA and CDR2 FQGNSA. V shed 4 bases, J shed 10 bases, and the junction held 15 bases outside the gene matches. Here the CDR3 DNA reads TGTGCCAGCAGCTCATACAGGGCTGGTAGCGGGACCGAGCAGTTCTTC. Translated, it gives CASSSYRAGSGTEQFF. The complete variable domain, with remaining parts taken from reference TRBV7-2 and TRBJ2-1, reads GAGVSQSPSNKVTEKGKDVELRCDPISGHTALYWYRQSLGQGLEFLIYFQGNSAPDKSGLPSDRFSAERTGGSVSTLTIQRTQQEDSAVYLCASSSYRAGSGTEQFFGPGTRLTVL.

The chain combines TRBV19 with TRBJ1-2; no clear D gene. Germline CDR1 is LNHDA and CDR2 is SQIVND (reference sequence). Trimming removed 3 bases from V and 4 bases from J, with 9 bases in between. The CDR3 is 13 residues long. The CDR3 is CASSMSTFYGYTF. The CDR3 coding sequence is TGTGCCAGTAGTATGAGTACTTTCTATGGCTACACCTTC.

The V call is TRBV24-1, the J call TRBJ2-2; 8 bases are shared with TRBD1. The ends lost 7 bases at V and 3 bases at J; junction bases unmatched: 6. In germline, CDR1 is KGHDR, CDR2 SFDVKD. The CDR3 runs 15 residues. The DNA for the CDR3 is TGTGCCACCAGGGCTCCGGGACAGGACACCGGGGAGCTGTTTTTT. Encoded protein: CATRAPGQDTGELFF.

The chain carries TRBV7-2 and TRBJ1-2; D is perhaps TRBD1 (6 bases). V was trimmed by 2 bases and J by 4 bases, leaving 14 bases between them. This CDR3 is built from 15 residues. CDR1 is SGHTA, CDR2 FQGNSA, per germline. CDR3: CASSLTPGDGYGYTF. DNA for the CDR3: TGTGCCAGCAGCTTAACCCCAGGGGACGGCTATGGCTACACCTTC.